This T cell receptor (beta chain) is drawn from a study of cytomegalovirus exposure and HLA in healthy donors. Overall study context: Among about 380 genotyped donors, around 82% fell in the Caucasian-associated ancestry cluster. The study, taken as a whole, reports: In a later analysis, HLA-associated TCR beta chains were more clonally expanded than equally common others.

On this clone itself: Its matching antigen is unknown.

This CDR3 region has 14 residues. Trimming took 1 base from V and 2 from J, leaving 6 bases between them. Per germline, CDR1 SGHNT and CDR2 YYREEE (reference sequence). Whereas donors were nominally healthy upon sampling, unrecorded immune exposures were probable. The PCR had 60 Vbeta and 13 Jbeta primers. Only in-frame clones appear in the TCRdb table, and some are missing; sequencing was by immunoSEQ multiplex PCR. The repertoire holds about 190,000 clones, with less than 85% as singletons. This TCR was recovered from a man under 40 in good health and CMV-seropositive. Sequencing was done on a sample of PBMCs. The rearrangement links TRBV5-4 to TRBJ1-4, with D uncertain. CDR3 coding DNA: TGTGCCAGCAGCTTGCGCGGGACTAATGAAAAACTGTTTTTT. Its protein is CASSLRGTNEKLFF.